The rows below give T cell receptor beta chains drawn from one sample of a study of cytomegalovirus exposure and HLA in healthy donors. Method: immunoSEQ multiplex PCR; TCRdb's copy keeps in-frame clones and lacks some. The specimen's table records about 91,000 clones. The sequenced sample consisted of PBMCs. These receptors all come from a woman aged 30 to 39 in good health and CMV-seronegative. The CDR3 runs from the conserved cysteine through the conserved F or W.

>TRBV9
CASSVGQPTDTQYF
>TRBV6-6
CAHSGQGTSQPQHF
>TRBV29-1
CSVEDVLHRGRNEQFF
>TRBV28
CASSLTGNTGELFF
>TRBV7-2
CASRSGVGGKNIQYF
>TRBV29-1
CSVELWTSGSAYEQYF
>TRBV6-5
CASNVAGGGDTQYF
>TRBV6-6
CASSPLGATNEKLFF
>TRBV2
CASHTDKETQYF
>TRBV4-2
CASSQVDRASGELFF